This T cell receptor beta chain was observed in a study of shared clonotypes between healthy human individuals. Broader study findings: Sampling was confined to blood; repertoires within tissues likely differ. Limitation of the genetic and exposure-history diversity represented came from the few donors.

This clone was observed a single time. Its target is unknown. V dropped 1 base and J dropped 6; count of bases not matched to a gene: 4. From germline, CDR1 is SGHNT and CDR2 YENEEA. The CDR3 totals 14 residues. TCRdb keeps only in-frame clones here, not all; method: immunoSEQ multiplex PCR. This table has approximately 2,000,000 clones, 85% to 95% appearing once. The receptor's source is a man aged 18 to 30 in good health. Some clones in this sample may be carry-over from other donors' samples. The rearrangement joins TRBV11-3 to TRBJ2-7, with 9 positions matching TRBD2. Sample: naive CD4+ T cells from PBMCs. Subset in this sample: CD45RA+ positively selected. The DNA for the CDR3 is TGTGCCAGCAGCTTAGTAGCGGGAGTGGGCGAGCAGTACTTC. Encoded protein: CASSLVAGVGEQYF.